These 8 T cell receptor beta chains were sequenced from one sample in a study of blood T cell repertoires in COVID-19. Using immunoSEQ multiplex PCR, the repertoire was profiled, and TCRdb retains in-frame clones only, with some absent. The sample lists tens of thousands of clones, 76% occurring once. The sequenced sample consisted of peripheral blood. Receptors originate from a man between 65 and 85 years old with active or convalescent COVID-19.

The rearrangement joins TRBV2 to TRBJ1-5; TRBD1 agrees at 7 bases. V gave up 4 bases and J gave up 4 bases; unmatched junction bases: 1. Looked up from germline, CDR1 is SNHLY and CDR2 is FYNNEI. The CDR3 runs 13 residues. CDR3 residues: CASSAGQNQPQHF. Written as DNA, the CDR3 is TGTGCCAGCAGTGCGGGACAGAATCAGCCCCAGCATTTT.

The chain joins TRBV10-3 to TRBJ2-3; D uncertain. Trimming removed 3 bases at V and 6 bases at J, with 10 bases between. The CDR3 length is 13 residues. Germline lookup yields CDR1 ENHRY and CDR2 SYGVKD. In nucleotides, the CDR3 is TGTGCCATCAGTGAATCAGGTTCGGATACGCAGTATTTT. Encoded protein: CAISESGSDTQYF.

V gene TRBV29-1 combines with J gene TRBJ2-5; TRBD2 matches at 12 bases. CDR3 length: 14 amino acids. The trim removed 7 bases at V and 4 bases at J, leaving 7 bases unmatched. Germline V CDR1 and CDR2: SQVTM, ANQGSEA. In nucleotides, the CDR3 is TGCAGCGCTAGCGGGGGGGCCTCGCGAGAGACCCAGTACTTC. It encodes CSASGGASRETQYF.

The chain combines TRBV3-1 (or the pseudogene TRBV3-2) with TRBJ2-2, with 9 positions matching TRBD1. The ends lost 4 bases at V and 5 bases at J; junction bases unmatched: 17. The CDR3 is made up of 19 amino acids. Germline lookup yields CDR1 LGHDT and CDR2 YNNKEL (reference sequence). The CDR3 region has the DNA TGTGCCAGCAGCCTCTCGAGTCCGGGGACAGGGTGGAGGACCGGGGAGCTGTTTTTT. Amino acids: CASSLSSPGTGWRTGELFF.

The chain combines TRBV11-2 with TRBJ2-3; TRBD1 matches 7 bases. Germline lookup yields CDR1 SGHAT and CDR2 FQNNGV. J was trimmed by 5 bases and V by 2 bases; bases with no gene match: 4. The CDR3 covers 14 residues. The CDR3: CASSLTGAGDTQYF. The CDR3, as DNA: TGTGCCAGCAGCTTAACAGGGGCGGGAGATACGCAGTATTTT.

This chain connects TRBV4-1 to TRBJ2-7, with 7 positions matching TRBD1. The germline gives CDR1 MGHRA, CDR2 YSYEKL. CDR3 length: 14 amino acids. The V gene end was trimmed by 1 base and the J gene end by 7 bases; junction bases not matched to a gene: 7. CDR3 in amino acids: CASSQGLQGREQYF. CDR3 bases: TGCGCCAGCAGCCAAGGGCTACAGGGGCGTGAGCAGTACTTC.

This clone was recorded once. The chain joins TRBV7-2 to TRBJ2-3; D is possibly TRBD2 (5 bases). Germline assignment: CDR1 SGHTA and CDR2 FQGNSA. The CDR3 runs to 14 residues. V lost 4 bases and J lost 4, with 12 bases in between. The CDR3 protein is CASSSRAVPDTQYF. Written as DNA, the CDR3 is TGTGCCAGCAGCTCTAGAGCGGTCCCAGATACGCAGTATTTT.

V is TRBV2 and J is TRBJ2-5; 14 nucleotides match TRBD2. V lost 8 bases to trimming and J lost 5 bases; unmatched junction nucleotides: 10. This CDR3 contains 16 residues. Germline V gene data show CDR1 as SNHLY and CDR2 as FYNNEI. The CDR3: CASQARTSGGRETQYF. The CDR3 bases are TGTGCCAGCCAAGCAAGGACTAGCGGGGGGCGGGAGACCCAGTACTTC.